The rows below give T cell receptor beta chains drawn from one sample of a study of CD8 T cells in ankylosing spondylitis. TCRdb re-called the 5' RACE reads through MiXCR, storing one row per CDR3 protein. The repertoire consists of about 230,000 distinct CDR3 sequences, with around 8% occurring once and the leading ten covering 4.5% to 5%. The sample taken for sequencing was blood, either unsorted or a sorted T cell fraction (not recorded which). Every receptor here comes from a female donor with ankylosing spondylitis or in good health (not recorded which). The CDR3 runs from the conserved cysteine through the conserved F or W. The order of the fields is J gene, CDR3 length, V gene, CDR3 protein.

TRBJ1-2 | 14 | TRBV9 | CASSVTGLGYGYTF
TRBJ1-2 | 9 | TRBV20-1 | CSASSGYTF
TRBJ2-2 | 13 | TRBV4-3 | CASSRLVNGELFF
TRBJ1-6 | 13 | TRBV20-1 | CSASGQGNSPLHF
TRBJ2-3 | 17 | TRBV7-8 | CASSSALGSLRVDTQYF
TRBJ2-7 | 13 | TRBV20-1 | CSARGRLSYEQYF
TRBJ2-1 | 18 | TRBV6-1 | CAATGLAGGPPPHNEQFF
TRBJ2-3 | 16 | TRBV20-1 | CSVPTEGSGSTDTQYF
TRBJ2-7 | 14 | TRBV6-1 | CATLRGAGYYEQYF
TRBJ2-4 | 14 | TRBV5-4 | CASSLPGRRDIQYF
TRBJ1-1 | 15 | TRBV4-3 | CASSQVLSGNTEAFF
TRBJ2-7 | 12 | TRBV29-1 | CSVALGGNEQYF
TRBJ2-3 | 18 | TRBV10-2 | CASSEMGSSISSTDTQYF
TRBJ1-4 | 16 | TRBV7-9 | CASSLMGGQGSEKLFF
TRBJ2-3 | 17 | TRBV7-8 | CASSFLAGGRVGDTQYF
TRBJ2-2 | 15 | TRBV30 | CAATRLAGRTGELFF
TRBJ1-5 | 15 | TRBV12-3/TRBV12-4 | CASSLTGDSNQPQHF
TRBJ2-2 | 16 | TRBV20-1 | CSARDWSREEGGELFF
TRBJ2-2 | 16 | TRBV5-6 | CASSFSGRALTGELFF
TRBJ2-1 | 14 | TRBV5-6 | CASSLVQGKNEQFF
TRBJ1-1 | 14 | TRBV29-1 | CSGGKVSGDTEAFF
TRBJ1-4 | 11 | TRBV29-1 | CSVESGEKLFF
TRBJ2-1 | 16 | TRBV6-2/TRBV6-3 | CASSFAGQVTYNEQFF
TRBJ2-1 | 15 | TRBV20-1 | CSARSHLGTYNEQFF
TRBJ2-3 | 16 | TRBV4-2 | CASSQRPGPGTDTQYF
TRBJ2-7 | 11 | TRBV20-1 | CSARDLDEQYF
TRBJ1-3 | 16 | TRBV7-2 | CASSPQTGYSGNTIYF
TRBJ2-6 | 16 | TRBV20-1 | CSATGTGLSGANVLTF
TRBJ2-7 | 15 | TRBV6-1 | CASHPSPGQGYEQYF
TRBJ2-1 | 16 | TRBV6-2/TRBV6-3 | CASSQISGRSYNEQFF
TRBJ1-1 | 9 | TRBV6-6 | CAAPTEAFF
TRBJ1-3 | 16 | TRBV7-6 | CASSTLGDMPGNTIYF
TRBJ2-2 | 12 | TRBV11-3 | CASSFYGGELFF
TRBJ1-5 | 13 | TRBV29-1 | CSATGGGDQPQHF
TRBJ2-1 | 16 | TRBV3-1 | CASSQGLLAGRNEQFF
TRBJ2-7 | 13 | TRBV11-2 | CASSLAQAYEQYF
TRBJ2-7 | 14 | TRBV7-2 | CASSLVGGLYGQYF
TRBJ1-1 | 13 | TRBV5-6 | CASSFLAATEAFF
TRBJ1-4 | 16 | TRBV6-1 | CASSEALGSSNEKLFF
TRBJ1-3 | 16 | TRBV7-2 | CASSFVGVSNGNTIYF
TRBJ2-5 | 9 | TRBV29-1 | CSPGETQYF
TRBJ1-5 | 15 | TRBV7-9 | CASSLAGTDNQPQHF
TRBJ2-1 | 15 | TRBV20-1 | CSARGPSGVDNEQFF
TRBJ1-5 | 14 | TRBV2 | CASSLQARNQPQHF
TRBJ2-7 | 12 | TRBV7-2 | CASSLSSNEQYF
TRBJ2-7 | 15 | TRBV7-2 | CASSGRTSGSHEQYF
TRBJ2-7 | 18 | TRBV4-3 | CASSQEIGAFFRPAGQYF
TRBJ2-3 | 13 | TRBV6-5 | CASSYDRTDTQYF
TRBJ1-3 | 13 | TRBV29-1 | CSVGVGVGNTIYF
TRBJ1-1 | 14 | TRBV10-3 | CAITRTDQNTEAFF
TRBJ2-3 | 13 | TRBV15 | CATSRGGADTQYF
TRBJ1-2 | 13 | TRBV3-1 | CASSQEMGLGYTF
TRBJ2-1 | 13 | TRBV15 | CATSRDRQDEQFF
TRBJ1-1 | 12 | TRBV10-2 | CASSDGWAEAFF
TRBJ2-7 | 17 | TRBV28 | CASSLRISGTVGHEQYF
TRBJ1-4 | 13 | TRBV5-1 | CASSLTGDEKLFF
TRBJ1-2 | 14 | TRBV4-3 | CASSQAQGNYGYTF
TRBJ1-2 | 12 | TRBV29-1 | CSYRDNYYGYTF